This record looks at one TCR beta chain sequence and its context. The clone's antigen remains unknown. Per-base quality was not reported, and no clone a single base away is much larger than it. These data originate in a study of blood T cell repertoires in COVID-19 (TCRdb year 2020). Study-wide context: Samples from collaborators originated in the United States, Italy and Spain and spanned both the acute and convalescent phases of COVID-19. Where HLA class I and class II types were available, the types were taken from metadata supplied by the sample provider, not from assay-based typing. A de-identified subject ID, COVID-19 status, age in years and sex were almost always included in the sample metadata. The prospective study material was composed of cDNA or gDNA derived from T cells, B-cell-depleted T cells, or PBMCs. The repertoires were released in a freely available public database meant as a resource for research on the immune response to SARS-CoV-2. The samples were drawn from two sources: the first 160 participants of the ongoing ImmuneRACE study, and about 1,300 subjects contributed by 6 global collaborators. Subjects who had been exposed to COVID-19, were actively infected with it, or had recovered from it provided the deeply sampled blood TCRbeta repertoires that made up the dataset. The study at large found these results: The quantity of clinical and demographic metadata differed by source and by participant and was supplied without curation.

Relative to germline, V is 10 bases shorter and J is 4 bases shorter, with 16 bases between their ends. Per the germline V gene, MNHEY is the CDR1 and SVGAGI is the CDR2. Taken from cysteine to phenylalanine, the CDR3 has 13 residues. The CDR3 DNA has 39 bases and is translated from base 1. The collaborating institutions used their own protocols to collect whole blood in K2EDTA tubes. For TCRbeta analysis, collaborators shipped samples as frozen whole blood, isolated PBMCs, or DNA extracted from either of those sample types. TCRbeta CDR3 regions were amplified from genomic DNA by means of the immunoSEQ Assay, a bias-controlled multiplex PCR. The authors' pipeline ran thus. The number of nucleated cells in each sample was estimated from the amplification of reference gene primers within the assay. To quantify the absolute abundance of each unique TCRbeta CDR3 rearrangement, sequence reads were collapsed and filtered. For each sample, productive Simpson clonality was calculated as the square root of Simpson's diversity index over productive rearrangements. The clones in this table, taken by TCRdb from immuneACCESS, are in-frame only. Not every clone is retained; where verified, under half of the shortfall comes from an unresolved V gene, and the cause of the rest is unknown. V and J calls and clone size are those listed in that table; D and trimming were worked out from the DNA. Within this sample are about 120,000 clones, with 65% to 90% of them counted one time only. The leading ten clones occupy 11% of the sample.

The chain joins TRBV6-5 to TRBJ1-2; a confident D gene designation cannot be given. The specimen sequenced was peripheral blood. The clonotype was recovered from an elderly man with acute or convalescent COVID-19. In nucleotide form, the sequence is TGTGCCATAACCGCGGGGAGGGCCTATGGCTACACCTTC. This is translated as CAITAGRAYGYTF.